One and the same sample provided the 15 T cell receptor beta chains below, sequenced in a study of long-term antiretroviral therapy in people with HIV. At survey level, the immunoSEQ assay was run in its v3.0 version. The data were produced by immunoSEQ multiplex PCR, yet TCRdb's version contains in-frame clones alone and is incomplete. The table records approximately 25,000 clones, around three quarters of them present only once. The input for sequencing was unsorted PBMCs, taken 0.5 years after starting antiretroviral therapy. The receptor set was obtained from a woman aged 40-49 years with HIV.

This clone was picked up a small number of times. The chain employs TRBV2 and TRBJ1-2, with D perhaps TRBD1 (6 bases). Trimming removed 11 bases at V and 2 bases at J, with 18 bases between. This CDR3 has 14 residues. Germline V lookup: CDR1 SNHLY, CDR2 FYNNEI. For the CDR3, the DNA is TGTGCCCTTGGGGTTCAAGGGGGAAACTATGGCTACACCTTC. Protein product: CALGVQGGNYGYTF.

The chain combines TRBV6-5 with TRBJ1-1, with a weak D call TRBD1 (6 bases). This CDR3 is built from 15 residues. CDR1 is MNHEY and CDR2 is SVGAGI in the germline V gene. The V and J ends lost 2 bases and 11 bases respectively, with 21 bases between them. CDR3 protein: CASSYTIPGPRGAFF. The CDR3 DNA reads as TGTGCCAGCAGTTACACGATACCGGGACCCAGGGGCGCTTTCTTT.

The chain has TRBV2 and TRBJ2-7, with D possibly TRBD2 on 6 matching bases. Trimming pared 5 bases from V and 2 bases from J, leaving 10 bases between. This CDR3 is 13 amino acids long. CDR1 and CDR2 (germline): SNHLY, FYNNEI. CDR3 coding DNA: TGTGCCAGCAGTTATGGCGGGACCTACGAGCAGTACTTC. Amino acids: CASSYGGTYEQYF.

The rearrangement joins TRBV2 to TRBJ2-3; no firm D call. This CDR3 contains 15 residues. Trimming removed 2 bases at V and 0 bases at J, with 9 bases between. Germline assignment: CDR1 SNHLY and CDR2 FYNNEI. The CDR3, as DNA: TGTGCCAGCAGTGAACGGTTGGGGAGCACAGATACGCAGTATTTT. This encodes CASSERLGSTDTQYF.

V gene TRBV9 combines with J gene TRBJ2-3; D gene uncertain. The V end was cut by 4 bases, the J end by 3 bases, with 6 bases between. Germline CDR1 SGDLS, CDR2 YYNGEE. The CDR3 loop spans 12 amino acids. CDR3 nucleotides: TGTGCCAGCAGCATAGTGACAGATACGCAGTATTTT. It encodes CASSIVTDTQYF.

V is TRBV7-9 and J is TRBJ2-3; D is unresolved. This CDR3 has 13 amino acids. Germline CDR1 is SEHNR and CDR2 is FQNEAQ (reference sequence). Trimming removed 5 bases from V and 2 bases from J, with 8 bases in between. The CDR3 region has the DNA TGTGCCAGCAGCGACATGACCACAGATACGCAGTATTTT. Translated, it gives CASSDMTTDTQYF.

The V call is TRBV7-9, the J call TRBJ2-7; D possibly matches TRBD1 or TRBD2 (7 bases each). This CDR3 has 14 residues. V was clipped by 7 bases and J by 7 bases, with 20 bases between them. Germline values: CDR1 SEHNR, CDR2 FQNEAQ (reference sequence). This chain's CDR3 is CASTQRDSPREQYF. The CDR3 DNA reads as TGTGCCAGCACCCAGCGGGACAGCCCTCGGGAGCAGTACTTC.

The J gene is TRBJ1-3, the V gene TRBV6-5; D gene unclear. The V end was cut by 2 bases, the J end by 0 bases, with 8 bases between. The CDR3 is 15 residues long. Per germline, CDR1 MNHEY and CDR2 SVGAGI. The CDR3 coding sequence is TGTGCCAGCAGTTACAGAGGGAGCTCTGGAAACACCATATATTTT. Its protein product is CASSYRGSSGNTIYF.

Only one count was recorded for this clone. The DNA of the CDR3 is TGTGCCTGGAGTCGCCCTCGAACAGGAATGGCCAAAAACATTCAGTACTTC. Protein sequence: CAWSRPRTGMAKNIQYF. V gene TRBV30 combines with J gene TRBJ2-4, with a tentative D call TRBD1 (5 bases). The CDR3 covers 17 residues. From germline, CDR1 is GTSNPN and CDR2 SVGIG (reference sequence). Trimming cost V 2 bases and J 1 base, with 18 bases left between them.

In this sample, this clone turned up a few times. The chain has TRBV30 and TRBJ1-5, with D unclear. Germline CDR1 and CDR2: GTSNPN and SVGIG (reference sequence). V was trimmed by 6 bases and J by 0 bases, leaving 9 bases between them. This CDR3 has 13 residues. The CDR3 DNA follows: TGTGCCTGTCGCCGGGATAGCAATCAGCCCCAGCATTTT. Translated, it gives CACRRDSNQPQHF.

This chain links TRBV7-2 with TRBJ1-3; no reliable D call. The CDR3 runs 16 residues. CDR1 is SGHTA and CDR2 is FQGNSA in the germline V gene. Trimming removed 0 bases at V and 4 bases at J, with 13 bases between. CDR3 coding DNA: TGTGCCAGCAGCTTAGCCCAAGTCGGGAGCGGAAACACCATATATTTT. Translation gives CASSLAQVGSGNTIYF. Filled out from reference TRBV7-2 and TRBJ1-3, the complete variable domain reads GAGVSQSPSNKVTEKGKDVELRCDPISGHTALYWYRQSLGQGLEFLIYFQGNSAPDKSGLPSDRFSAERTGGSVSTLTIQRTQQEDSAVYLCASSLAQVGSGNTIYFGEGSWLTVV.

This clone appeared a few times. The chain employs TRBV10-1 and TRBJ1-3, with TRBD1 matching over 7 bases. This CDR3 is built from 14 residues. Germline loops: CDR1 WNHNN, CDR2 SYGVQD (reference sequence). J was trimmed by 0 bases and V by 8 bases; bases with no gene match: 4. CDR3 residues: CASPGQHSGNTIYF. CDR3 bases: TGCGCCAGCCCGGGACAGCACTCTGGAAACACCATATATTTT.

This chain joins TRBV10-3 and TRBJ1-1, with TRBD1 identical over 9 bases. CDR3 size: 13 residues. From germline, CDR1 is ENHRY and CDR2 SYGVKD. J lost 10 bases, V lost 5 bases, and 8 bases had no gene match. The CDR3 DNA reads as TGTGCCATCAGTCAACGACAGGGGGTAGGAGCTTTCTTT. Encoded protein: CAISQRQGVGAFF.

V and J are TRBV7-2 and TRBJ1-4; D unresolved. The CDR3 has 14 amino acids. CDR1 and CDR2 from the germline V gene are SGHTA and FQGNSA. The V gene lost 3 bases and the J gene lost 0 bases, with 5 bases spanning the gap. CDR3 DNA sequence: TGTGCCAGCAGCTTCACCCCAACTAATGAAAAACTGTTTTTT. Translating it yields CASSFTPTNEKLFF.

Written as DNA, the CDR3 is TGTGCCAGCAGCTTGGGAAATGAGCAGTTCTTC. This encodes CASSLGNEQFF. The V and J genes are TRBV7-9 and TRBJ2-1, with D uncertain. Trimming took 3 bases from V and 7 from J, leaving 4 bases between them. The CDR3 is 11 residues long. The germline V gene encodes CDR1 SEHNR and CDR2 FQNEAQ (reference sequence).